The 24 T cell receptor beta chains reported below all come from one sample, sequenced in a study of regulatory T cells in long-lasting Graves disease. Indicated time point: newly diagnosed GD, antithyroid drugs for less than 3 months. From RNA extracted from PBMCs, the TCR library was made. Investigators prepared the TCR beta libraries by applying iRepertoire HTBI primers and Arm-PCR of CDR3 regions. TCRdb re-analysed the multiplex PCR reads in MiXCR, keeping a single row per CDR3 protein. The data show about 500,000 distinct CDR3 sequences, around 13% seen once. The data were also submitted as part of a second study, on T cells in Graves' hyperthyroidism and ophthalmopathy.

The sequences come from peripheral blood mononuclear cells (PBMCs), collected at new diagnosis, from a patient treated with antithyroid drugs. All receptors derive from a woman aged 25-40 years with Graves disease.

This clonotype has ten or more counts. The genes are TRBV20-1 and TRBJ1-4; 7 bases line up with TRBD1. In germline, CDR1 is DFQATT, CDR2 SNEGSKA (reference sequence). CDR3 length: 16 amino acids. J lost 7 bases, V lost 5 bases, and 16 bases had no gene match. The CDR3, as DNA: TGCAGTGCTGCAACAGGGGCCCTAGTCAACGGTGAAAAACTGTTTTTT. Translating it yields CSAATGALVNGEKLFF.

This clonotype was seen at least ten times. The rearrangement joins TRBV2 to TRBJ1-1, with 7 bases lining up with TRBD1. V trimming: 10 bases; J trimming: 5 bases; junction bases outside the gene matches: 16. CDR1 is SNHLY, CDR2 FYNNEI, per germline. CDR3 length: 15 residues. CDR3 protein: CATLQVGGAWTEAFF. In DNA, the CDR3 is TGTGCCACGCTACAAGTAGGGGGCGCTTGGACTGAAGCTTTCTTT.

The chain uses TRBV11-3 and TRBJ1-2; D is unresolved. Germline assignment: CDR1 SGHNT and CDR2 YENEEA. CDR3 length: 13 amino acids. V gave up 5 bases and J gave up 8 bases, with 15 bases separating them. This CDR3 reads CASSPTRGVGYTF. DNA of the CDR3: TGTGCCAGCAGCCCTACACGGGGTGTAGGCTACACCTTC.

In this sample, this clonotype turned up many times. The gene calls are TRBV11-2 and TRBJ2-3; TRBD1 matches 9 bases. V lost 1 base and J lost 6; bases outside the gene matches: 2. The CDR3 runs to 14 residues. In germline, CDR1 is SGHAT, CDR2 FQNNGV. The CDR3 DNA reads TGTGCCAGCAGCTTAGCGACAGGGGGGGATACGCAGTATTTT. Protein: CASSLATGGDTQYF.

The chain combines TRBV27 with TRBJ2-7; 7 nucleotides align to TRBD2. The CDR3 length is 13 residues. V lost 6 bases to trimming and J lost 4 bases; unmatched junction nucleotides: 6. In germline, CDR1 is MNHEY, CDR2 SMNVEV (reference sequence). The CDR3 DNA sequence: TGTGCCAGCAGCCCAGGGAGGGTTTACGAGCAGTACTTC. Protein sequence: CASSPGRVYEQYF.

This clonotype was seen a few times. V gene TRBV28 combines with J gene TRBJ2-1, with no clear D. The CDR3 has 15 residues. The germline CDR1 and CDR2 sequences are MDHEN and SYDVKM. V was shortened by 2 bases and J by 6 bases, with 14 bases between the two germline ends. CDR3: CASSLNYLIFNEQFF. DNA of the CDR3: TGTGCCAGCAGTTTAAACTACCTAATCTTCAATGAGCAGTTCTTC.

This clonotype has a count of ten or more. The V and J genes are TRBV28 and TRBJ1-4; D perhaps matches TRBD1 (5 bases). CDR3 length: 13 residues. The germline gives CDR1 MDHEN, CDR2 SYDVKM. The V end was cut by 10 bases, the J end by 2 bases, with 11 bases between. The CDR3 sequence is CATNRDTNEKLFF. Written as DNA, the CDR3 is TGTGCCACCAACCGGGACACTAATGAAAAACTGTTTTTT.

J is TRBJ2-3 and V is TRBV7-2; no firm D call. The ends were cut back, 5 bases at V and 1 base at J, with 10 bases in the middle. There are 14 residues in the CDR3. CDR1 is SGHTA and CDR2 is FQGNSA in the germline V gene. The CDR3 coding sequence is TGTGCCAGCAGCCGCTCAGTCGGCACAGATACGCAGTATTTT. Translating gives CASSRSVGTDTQYF.

In its sample, this clonotype was seen a few times. This chain joins TRBV28 and TRBJ1-1; possibly TRBD1 for D (6 bases). The CDR3 loop spans 15 amino acids. Germline V CDR1 and CDR2: MDHEN, SYDVKM. Between the trimmed V and J ends, which lost 3 bases and 4 bases, there was a span of 15 bases. CDR3 sequence (DNA): TGTGCCAGCAGTTTCAGACAGGCTCCGAGCACTGAAGCTTTCTTT. It is translated as CASSFRQAPSTEAFF.

This clonotype was counted many times. The chain uses TRBV2 and TRBJ2-7, with 7 bases aligning to TRBD1. The trim removed 1 base at V and 3 bases at J, leaving 6 bases unmatched. Germline-derived CDR1 and CDR2 are SNHLY and FYNNEI. This CDR3 spans 15 amino acids. CDR3 in amino acids: CASSEVTGVRYEQYF. DNA for the CDR3: TGTGCCAGCAGTGAAGTCACAGGGGTGCGCTACGAGCAGTACTTC.

To note about this clonotype: A read error may be the cause here, since a much bigger clone is one base away. The chain has TRBV6-9 and TRBJ2-4; D might be TRBD2 (6 bases). The germline CDR1 and CDR2 sequences are MNHGY and SVAAGI. The CDR3 has 16 residues. The CDR3 coding sequence is TGTGCCAGCAGTTACTTCAAGACGGGAGCCAAAAACATTCAGTGCTTC. Its protein product is CASSYFKTGAKNIQCF.

In its sample, this clonotype was seen many times. The genes are TRBV20-1 and TRBJ2-1; 7 bases map to TRBD2. The CDR3 contains 14 residues. Looked up from germline, CDR1 is DFQATT and CDR2 is SNEGSKA (reference sequence). V shed 3 bases and J 8 bases; nucleotides not matched to a gene: 10. CDR3 region: CSARGGRASDEQFF. The CDR3 DNA follows: TGCAGTGCTAGGGGGGGGAGGGCCTCGGATGAGCAGTTCTTC.

This clonotype was counted ten times or more. This chain links TRBV2 with TRBJ2-5, with D perhaps TRBD1 or TRBD2 (5 bases each). The CDR3 has 15 residues. Germline V gives CDR1 SNHLY, CDR2 FYNNEI. V was shortened by 2 bases and J by 0 bases, with 10 bases between the two germline ends. CDR3 region: CASSENGGNQETQYF. Here the CDR3 DNA reads TGTGCCAGCAGTGAAAATGGGGGTAACCAAGAGACCCAGTACTTC.

Only a few counts were recorded for this clonotype. This sequence is one base from a far larger clone and is likely a read error. The chain couples TRBV6-4 to TRBJ2-5; TRBD2 matches at 7 bases. The CDR3 totals 15 residues. The germline CDR1 and CDR2 sequences are MRHNA and SNTAGT. V shed 10 bases, J shed 5 bases, and the junction held 16 bases outside the gene matches. The CDR3, as DNA: TGTGCCAACACTCCTAGGGCGGGAGAGGCGGAGACCCAGTACTTC. It yields the protein CANTPRAGEAETQYF.

This clonotype was counted ten times or more. The rearrangement links TRBV11-3 to TRBJ1-2, with a tentative D call TRBD1 (6 bases). CDR1 and CDR2 (germline): SGHNT, YENEEA. This CDR3 has 17 residues. With 5 bases removed from V and 1 base from J, the gap between germline ends came to 20 bases. The CDR3 region has the DNA TGTGCCAGCAGCCTCAATGTGTGGAGGGGGAATAACTATGGCTACACCTTC. As protein: CASSLNVWRGNNYGYTF.

In this sample, this clonotype turned up a few times. This chain uses TRBV10-3 with TRBJ2-5, with 11 bases matching TRBD2. Trimming removed 6 bases from V and 9 bases from J; junction bases left unmatched: 12. The germline CDR1 and CDR2 sequences are ENHRY and SYGVKD. This CDR3 comprises 15 residues. CDR3 nucleotides: TGTGCCATCAGCCCGGGACTAGCGGTCGGGTGGTCCCAGTACTTC. The encoded protein is CAISPGLAVGWSQYF.

This chain connects TRBV11-2 to TRBJ2-2; D remains unclear. This CDR3 is built from 15 residues. The V gene lost 7 bases and the J gene lost 0 bases, with 12 bases spanning the gap. Germline V gene data show CDR1 as SGHAT and CDR2 as FQNNGV. CDR3 protein: CASTPWRTNTGELFF. The DNA for the CDR3 is TGTGCCAGCACCCCGTGGCGAACGAACACCGGGGAGCTGTTTTTT.

The J gene is TRBJ2-1, the V gene TRBV2; 8 bases are a match to TRBD2. This CDR3 contains 14 residues. Germline V gene data show CDR1 as SNHLY and CDR2 as FYNNEI. V was pared by 4 bases and J by 6 bases, with 5 bases of the junction left unmatched. Here the CDR3 DNA reads TGTGCCAGCAGTGGATCCGGACTAGCCAATGAGCAGTTCTTC. Translation: CASSGSGLANEQFF.

This clonotype was found many times. The gene calls are TRBV28 and TRBJ2-1; 7 nucleotides align to TRBD2. The J call is in doubt because the DNA end fits TRBJ2-5 better. The CDR3 is 16 residues long. Germline V CDR1 and CDR2: MDHEN, SYDVKM. The DNA of the CDR3 is TGTGCCAGCAGTCCCCTGTTCTCGCGGGAGAGAGAGACCCAGTACTTC. Its protein product is CASSPLFSRERETQYF.

This clonotype occurred many times. J is TRBJ2-1 and V is TRBV12-3 or TRBV12-4; 11 nucleotides agree with TRBD1. This CDR3 region has 15 residues. Trimming at V came to 6 bases and at J to 9 bases, leaving 10 bases not matched to a gene. CDR3 nucleotides: TGTGCCAGCAGCCGTGGGACAGGGGGAAGGGGTGAGCAGTTCTTC. Amino acid sequence: CASSRGTGGRGEQFF.

V and J are TRBV5-1 and TRBJ2-5; D is ambiguous. Germline assignment: CDR1 SGHRS and CDR2 YFSETQ. Trimming pared 0 bases from V and 5 bases from J, leaving 14 bases between. The CDR3 runs to 15 residues. This CDR3 is CASSLAGYVSETQYF. The CDR3 bases are TGCGCCAGCAGCTTGGCCGGCTACGTATCGGAGACCCAGTACTTC.

This clonotype was seen at least ten times. This sequence joins TRBV7-9 and TRBJ2-3; no clear D. Germline values: CDR1 SEHNR, CDR2 FQNEAQ (reference sequence). V was pared by 5 bases and J by 2 bases, with 11 bases between. The CDR3 runs 14 residues. The CDR3 nucleotides are TGTGCCAGCAGCCTCAATAGGGACACAGATACGCAGTATTTT. The encoded protein is CASSLNRDTDTQYF.

The V call is TRBV3-1, the J call TRBJ1-3; D ambiguous. The germline V gene encodes CDR1 LGHDT and CDR2 YNNKEL (reference sequence). This CDR3 region has 15 residues. Trimming removed 0 bases from V and 2 bases from J, with 8 bases in between. The CDR3 nucleotides are TGTGCCAGCAGCCAAGATTGGCTCGCTGGAAACACCATATATTTT. Translating gives CASSQDWLAGNTIYF. The variable domain in full, with the rest retrieved from reference TRBV3-1 and TRBJ1-3, is DTAVSQTPKYLVTQMGNDKSIKCEQNLGHDTMYWYKQDSKKFLKIMFSYNNKELIINETVPNRFSPKSPDKAHLNLHINSLELGDSAVYFCASSQDWLAGNTIYFGEGSWLTVV.

This clonotype was seen repeatedly, ten times or more. The chain combines TRBV9 with TRBJ1-1; D is uncertain. Trimming took 1 base from V and 4 from J, leaving 11 bases between them. This CDR3 region has 14 residues. Germline CDR1 and CDR2: SGDLS and YYNGEE. CDR3 amino acids: CASSVTGSTTEAFF. The CDR3 DNA reads TGTGCCAGCAGCGTAACCGGGTCTACCACTGAAGCTTTCTTT.